This TCR beta chain originates from a study of blood T cell repertoires in COVID-19. At the level of the study: Nucleic acid was either cDNA or gDNA, and it came from T cells, B-cell-depleted T cells, or PBMCs.

The table came from immunoSEQ multiplex PCR; TCRdb's copy has only in-frame clones and leaves some out. The sample shows fewer than 200,000 clones, roughly four fifths of them seen only once. The CDR3 contains 13 residues. Germline V gives CDR1 SGHTA, CDR2 FQGNSA. V gave up 3 bases and J gave up 8 bases, with 13 bases separating them. Sequences were obtained from peripheral blood. The TCR sequence derives from a woman aged 70-85 years with COVID-19, enrolled during active disease. J is TRBJ1-2 and V is TRBV7-2; D possibly corresponds to TRBD1 (6 bases). As DNA, the CDR3 is TGTGCCAGCAGCTTGGGACACTGGGAGGGCTACACCTTC. This codes for CASSLGHWEGYTF.